This T cell receptor beta chain was retrieved from a study of cytomegalovirus exposure and HLA in healthy donors. Background on the study: Tens of millions of unique TCRs from HLA-typed donors were held in an early release of data.

Study results and caveats: Follow-up analysis later connected one missense variant in DCLRE1C with trimming of TCR beta V- and J-genes. Later on, an analysis showed TCR association rates differing by HLA locus, with DRB1 the most and HLA-C the fewest. Exclusion as indistinguishable affected some V segments, including TRBV6-2 and TRBV6-3.

Germline CDR1 GTSNPN, CDR2 SVGIG (reference sequence). Trimming pared 4 bases from V and 7 bases from J, leaving 17 bases between. This CDR3 has 14 residues. Both 60 Vbeta primers and 13 Jbeta primers went into the PCR. Profiled with immunoSEQ multiplex PCR; TCRdb holds only in-frame clones, not every one. Among roughly 150,000 clones listed, 80% were seen once. This clone was recorded a few times. Antigen unknown. This receptor was obtained from a man aged 25 to 45 in good health and CMV-seronegative. J is TRBJ2-1 and V is TRBV30, with D maybe TRBD2 (6 bases). The sequenced sample was PBMCs. CDR3 DNA: TGTGCCTGGAAGGAAGGGGCGGGGAGGAATGAGCAGTTCTTC. Encoded protein: CAWKEGAGRNEQFF.